This entry lists 14 T cell receptor beta chains sequenced from one sample in a study of identical twins. TCRdb processed the 5' RACE reads anew with MiXCR; each CDR3 protein has one entry. The sample comprises under 500,000 distinct CDR3 sequences, approximately 14% of which are singletons, and more than 0.8% rests with the top ten. These data were likewise used in another study, on yellow fever vaccine responses in identical twins.

Sequences were obtained from CD4+ T cells sorted from blood. The receptor source for this set is a young woman in good health.

This clonotype was observed a few times. The J gene is TRBJ2-3, the V gene TRBV12-3 or TRBV12-4; 16 bases fit TRBD2. This CDR3 is 17 amino acids long. Germline trimming cut 1 base from V and 5 bases from J; bases unmatched to any gene: 3. The CDR3 DNA sequence: TGTGCCAGCAGTTTAGTGGGACTAGCGGGGGGGAGAGATACGCAGTATTTT. This encodes CASSLVGLAGGRDTQYF.

This clonotype was recorded many times. This chain connects TRBV5-1 to TRBJ1-1, with TRBD1 as a possible D gene (6 bases). CDR3 length: 16 residues. The germline V gene encodes CDR1 SGHRS and CDR2 YFSETQ. V was clipped by 3 bases and J by 0 bases, with 15 bases between them. CDR3 protein: CASSSGTLEMNTEAFF. CDR3 in DNA: TGCGCCAGCAGCTCGGGGACACTAGAGATGAACACTGAAGCTTTCTTT.

This clonotype has a handful of counts. V is TRBV24-1 and J is TRBJ2-7, with D perhaps matching TRBD2 (5 bases). The V gene's germline CDR1 is KGHDR and CDR2 SFDVKD. The CDR3 consists of 12 residues. Deletions cut 5 bases from V and 4 bases from J, with 8 bases between. The CDR3 DNA reads TGTGCCACCAGTGCTCAGCGGTACGAGCAGTACTTC. It is translated as CATSAQRYEQYF.

The sample holds a few counts of this clonotype. The chain has TRBV29-1 and TRBJ2-7; D possibly uses TRBD1 or TRBD2 (5 bases each). This CDR3 contains 16 residues. V gave up 4 bases and J gave up 6 bases, with 25 bases separating them. The germline gives CDR1 SQVTM, CDR2 ANQGSEA. The CDR3 DNA is TGCAGCGTTGCTCATGTGGTAGCAGGGCTTGGGGGCGAGCAGTACTTC. This sequence encodes CSVAHVVAGLGGEQYF.

DNA for the CDR3: TGTGCCAGCAGCTTGGAATGGTGGGAGACCCAGTACTTC. Translating it yields CASSLEWWETQYF. The V and J genes are TRBV5-5 and TRBJ2-5; D unclear. The V gene's germline CDR1 is SGHKS and CDR2 YYEKEE (reference sequence). The CDR3 covers 13 residues. Trimming removed 0 bases from V and 5 bases from J, with 8 bases in between. Variable domain in full (rest from reference TRBV5-5 and TRBJ2-5): DAGVTQSPTHLIKTRGQQVTLRCSPISGHKSVSWYQQVLGQGPQFIFQYYEKEERGRGNFPDRFSARQFPNYSSELNVNALLLGDSALYLCASSLEWWETQYFGPGTRLLVL.

The DNA for the CDR3 is TGCAGTGCAACTTTAGCGGGAGCCTCCTACGAGCAGTACTTC. Translating it yields CSATLAGASYEQYF. The rearrangement links TRBV20-1 to TRBJ2-7; 9 nucleotides align to TRBD2. V trimming: 6 bases; J trimming: 0 bases; junction bases outside the gene matches: 6. CDR3 size: 14 residues. Germline CDR1 and CDR2: DFQATT and SNEGSKA (reference sequence).

The V gene is TRBV7-9, the J gene TRBJ2-1; TRBD2 matches 10 bases. V was pared by 11 bases and J by 2 bases, with 3 bases of the junction left unmatched. Germline V gives CDR1 SEHNR, CDR2 FQNEAQ (reference sequence). There are 13 residues in the CDR3. CDR3 in DNA: TGTGCCGGTGGACTAGCGGCCTACAATGAGCAGTTCTTC. It codes for CAGGLAAYNEQFF.

CDR3: CASSLRYRDQPQHF. CDR3 in DNA: TGTGCCAGCAGCCTAAGATACAGAGATCAGCCCCAGCATTTT. This rearrangement joins TRBV5-5 to TRBJ1-5; D is ambiguous. V lost 4 bases, J lost 5 bases, and 13 bases lay in between. CDR1 is SGHKS, CDR2 YYEKEE, per germline (reference sequence). This CDR3 region has 14 residues.

The V and J genes are TRBV20-1 and TRBJ1-6; 10 positions match TRBD1. This CDR3 region has 16 residues. Germline V lookup: CDR1 DFQATT, CDR2 SNEGSKA (reference sequence). The V gene end was trimmed by 6 bases and the J gene end by 7 bases; junction bases not matched to a gene: 12. The CDR3 DNA follows: TGCAGTGCAATGACGCGGGGACAGGGGCAAAATTCACCCCTCCACTTT. As protein: CSAMTRGQGQNSPLHF.

This clonotype was seen more than once but under ten times. The chain combines TRBV29-1 with TRBJ2-1; no clear D. Trimming pared 0 bases from V and 4 bases from J, leaving 7 bases between. Germline assignment: CDR1 SQVTM and CDR2 ANQGSEA. This CDR3 is 13 amino acids long. CDR3 in amino acids: CSVEEANYNEQFF. CDR3 nucleotides: TGCAGCGTTGAAGAGGCAAATTACAATGAGCAGTTCTTC.

The table lists this clonotype with a few counts. The V call is TRBV5-6, the J call TRBJ1-5; 7 bases line up with TRBD1. This CDR3 contains 13 residues. Per the germline V gene, CDR1 is SGHDT and CDR2 is YYEEEE. Trimming cost V 4 bases and J 9 bases; bases outside gene matches: 7. CDR3 in DNA: TGTGCCAGCAGCCAGACAGGGTCATGGCCCCAGCATTTT. Translation: CASSQTGSWPQHF.

V usage is TRBV10-3 and J usage is TRBJ2-4; D not resolved. The V end was cut by 0 bases, the J end by 0 bases, with 6 bases between. The germline gives CDR1 ENHRY, CDR2 SYGVKD. This CDR3 spans 15 amino acids. The DNA for the CDR3 is TGTGCCATCAGTGAGTCTAGAAAAGCCAAAAACATTCAGTACTTC. This sequence encodes CAISESRKAKNIQYF.

The chain recombines TRBV7-9 with TRBJ2-7; possible D gene TRBD1, 5 bases. CDR1 and CDR2 (germline): SEHNR, FQNEAQ (reference sequence). The CDR3 is made up of 14 amino acids. Deletions cut 5 bases from V and 1 base from J, with 12 bases between. For the CDR3, the DNA is TGTGCCAGCAGCCCACTTCGACAGTCCTACGAGCAGTACTTC. Its protein product is CASSPLRQSYEQYF. Full variable domain (outside the CDR3, taken from reference TRBV7-9 and TRBJ2-7): DTGVSQNPRHKITKRGQNVTFRCDPISEHNRLYWYRQTLGQGPEFLTYFQNEAQLEKSRLLSDRFSAERPKGSFSTLEIQRTEQGDSAMYLCASSPLRQSYEQYFGPGTRLTVT.

The chain combines TRBV19 with TRBJ2-5; weak D call: TRBD1 (6 bases). The CDR3 has 15 amino acids. Germline V gives CDR1 LNHDA, CDR2 SQIVND (reference sequence). Trimming left V 3 bases short and J 5 bases short, with 16 bases between. The CDR3 reads CASSISVAGVETQYF. In DNA form, the CDR3 reads TGTGCCAGTAGTATTTCGGTAGCAGGGGTGGAGACCCAGTACTTC.